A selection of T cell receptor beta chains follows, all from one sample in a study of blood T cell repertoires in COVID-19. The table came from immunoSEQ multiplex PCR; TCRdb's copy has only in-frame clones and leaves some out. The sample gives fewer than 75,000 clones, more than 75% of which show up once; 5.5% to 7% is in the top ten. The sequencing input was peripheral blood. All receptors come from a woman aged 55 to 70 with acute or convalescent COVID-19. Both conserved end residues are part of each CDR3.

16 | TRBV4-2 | CASSQAGGFGYNEQFF
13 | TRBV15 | CATSRSRRGEQYF
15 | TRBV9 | CASSSRTREDGEQFF
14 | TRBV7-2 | CASSLVMRNSPLHF
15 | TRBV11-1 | CASSRRTGRNEKLFF
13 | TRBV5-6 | CASRDRGDTEAFF
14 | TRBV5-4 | CASSLGGGDRSYTF
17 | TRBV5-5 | CASSPVGEGGGRHTQYF
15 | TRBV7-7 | CASSLGTGIAETQYF
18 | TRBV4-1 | CASSQDPGAGRGAEKLFF
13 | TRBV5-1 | CASSGGDYNEQFF
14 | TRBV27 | CASSWGDSYNEQFF
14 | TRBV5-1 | CASSLQDANTEAFF
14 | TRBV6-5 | CASSPTGNGYGYTF
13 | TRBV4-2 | CASSRGGEGEQYF
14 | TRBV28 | CASKPGQGPYGYTF
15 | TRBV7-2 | CASSPLGEGFSPLHF
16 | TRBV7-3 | CASSLEGGALGETQYF
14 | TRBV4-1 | CASSQERVGRTQYF
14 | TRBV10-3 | CAISIGTRSYEQYF
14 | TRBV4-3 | CASSQDPQGGELFF
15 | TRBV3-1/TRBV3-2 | CASSQDYGQAYGYTF
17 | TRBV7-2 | CASSIGWDRASGNTIYF
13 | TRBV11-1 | CASSLTENTEAFF
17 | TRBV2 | CASSEAPPGGRGETQYF
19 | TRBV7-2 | CASTHGPTGRSHLVSPLHF
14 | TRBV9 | CASRESGGTDTQYF
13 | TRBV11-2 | CASSLLRQYEQYF
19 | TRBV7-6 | CASSFLGTVSREGQETQYF
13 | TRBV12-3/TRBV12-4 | CASSPDRVNGYTF
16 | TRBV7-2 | CASSLPGLAGTYEQYF
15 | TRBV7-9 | CALGRGDANTGELFF
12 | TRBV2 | CASSQDIGKLFF
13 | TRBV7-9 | CASHEGAYNEQFF
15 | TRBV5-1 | CASSLDRPGGEKLFF
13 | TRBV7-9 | CASSPTNTGELFF
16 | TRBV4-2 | CASSQEWDIDTGELFF
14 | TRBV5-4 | CASSEIQVTGELFF
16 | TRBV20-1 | CSASSAQEGWPDTQYF
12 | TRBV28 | CASSFVNYGYTF
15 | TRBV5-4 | CASSSTDTGANVLTF